This T cell receptor (beta chain) is drawn from a study of CD8+ T cells in alopecia areata. Findings of the study overall: As there was one nonresponder, how baseline CD8+ expansion relates to response remains uncertain.

About this clone: The antigen is undetermined.

Extracted RNA was reverse transcribed, and the resulting cDNA served as sequencing template. TCRdb keeps only in-frame clones here, not all; method: immunoSEQ multiplex PCR. In the table there are fewer than 250,000 clones, 40% to 55% of which are singletons. Specified treatment: oral pan-JAK inhibitor, 5-10 mg twice daily. Germline V gene lookup returns CDR1 GTSNPN and CDR2 SVGIG (reference sequence). This CDR3 region has 13 residues. The V segment lost 5 bases and the J segment 2 bases; nucleotides outside the gene matches: 5. This sequence was found in a human donor with alopecia areata. The chain employs TRBV30 and TRBJ1-2; 7 bases line up with TRBD1. Source: CD4+ T cells sorted from blood, taken around week 36, from a patient treated with tofacitinib. CDR3 protein: CAWETGSNYGYTF. CDR3 sequence (DNA): TGTGCCTGGGAGACAGGGTCCAACTATGGCTACACCTTC.